These 27 T cell receptor beta chains came from one sample sequenced in a study of cytomegalovirus exposure and HLA in healthy donors. The PCR was carried out with 60 Vbeta primers and 13 Jbeta primers. Profiling relied on immunoSEQ multiplex PCR, and the TCRdb table lists in-frame clones only, not all of them. This sample carries approximately 150,000 clones, around a tenth of them seen once, and the ten largest clones take around 1.9%. The sequenced sample was PBMCs. These receptors were taken from a male donor in good health and CMV-seronegative.

This clone occurred a few times. This rearrangement joins TRBV25-1 to TRBJ1-1; TRBD1 matches at 8 bases. CDR1 and CDR2 (germline): MGHDK, SYGVNS. V was clipped by 6 bases and J by 1 base; unmatched bases: 7. The CDR3 contains 15 residues. CDR3: CASSNRGTGNTEAFF. The CDR3, as DNA: TGTGCCAGCAGCAATCGCGGGACAGGGAACACTGAAGCTTTCTTT.

J is TRBJ2-7 and V is TRBV7-9; D remains ambiguous. The CDR3 length is 13 residues. Trimming left V 0 bases short and J 0 bases short, with 3 bases between. Germline CDR1 SEHNR, CDR2 FQNEAQ (reference sequence). The CDR3 nucleotides read TGTGCCAGCAGCTTAGCCTACTCCTACGAGCAGTACTTC. Translated, it gives CASSLAYSYEQYF.

This clone has more than one count but fewer than ten. The chain recombines TRBV6-5 with TRBJ1-2; D is unclear. There are 11 residues in the CDR3. Germline-derived CDR1 and CDR2 are MNHEY and SVGAGI. V dropped 6 bases and J dropped 12 bases, with 14 bases sitting between them. The CDR3 bases are TGTGCCAGCAGGCGGAGGTCTCGACACACCTTC. Protein: CASRRRSRHTF.

In its sample, this clone was seen a few times. This chain uses TRBV9 with TRBJ2-2; D call uncertain. Per germline, CDR1 SGDLS and CDR2 YYNGEE. The CDR3 length is 12 residues. The V and J ends lost 3 bases and 9 bases respectively, with 9 bases between them. CDR3 nucleotides: TGTGCCAGCAGCGGAGGTACCCGGGAGCTGTTTTTT. Translating it yields CASSGGTRELFF.

This clone has more than one count but fewer than ten. Here the CDR3 DNA reads TGCGCCAGCAGCCCTACAGGGGGCTCTGAAGCTTTCTTT. This encodes CASSPTGGSEAFF. The chain combines TRBV4-1 with TRBJ1-1; 9 bases line up with TRBD1. The J segment lost 6 bases and the V segment lost 4 bases, leaving 3 bases of the junction unmatched. CDR3 length: 13 residues. The V gene's germline CDR1 is MGHRA and CDR2 YSYEKL.

The chain employs TRBV5-1 and TRBJ2-5, with D maybe TRBD1 (6 bases). The end of the DNA is better explained by TRBJ2-7, so the J call may be wrong. Germline V gene lookup returns CDR1 SGHRS and CDR2 YFSETQ. The CDR3 extends over 15 amino acids. The CDR3 region has the DNA TGCGCCAGCAGCCGCGTTATAGCAGGGGCCTACGAGCAGTACTTC. Translation gives CASSRVIAGAYEQYF.

The CDR3 coding sequence is TGTGCCAGCAGTACGAAGGGACTAGCGGGAGTCCTATCCACCTACAATGAGCAGTTCTTC. This codes for CASSTKGLAGVLSTYNEQFF. J is TRBJ2-1 and V is TRBV6-4; 14 bases agree with TRBD2. Germline CDR1 MRHNA, CDR2 SNTAGT. CDR3 size: 20 residues. Trimming removed 5 bases from V and 2 bases from J; junction bases left unmatched: 14.

The V gene is TRBV4-3, the J gene TRBJ1-1, with TRBD1 as a possible D gene (6 bases). This CDR3 has 15 amino acids. The V and J ends lost 0 bases and 5 bases respectively, with 13 bases between them. From germline, CDR1 is LGHNA and CDR2 YSLEER. The CDR3 DNA reads TGCGCCAGCAGCCAAGATCACAGGGAGGGGACTGAAGCTTTCTTT. This encodes CASSQDHREGTEAFF.

The V and J genes are TRBV9 and TRBJ2-5, with D hard to call. The V gene's germline CDR1 is SGDLS and CDR2 YYNGEE. The ends were cut back, 1 base at V and 5 bases at J, with 12 bases in the middle. This CDR3 is built from 14 residues. The CDR3 DNA reads TGTGCCAGCAGCGTATACGGCCTGAGGGAGACCCAGTACTTC. Translation: CASSVYGLRETQYF.

The V call is TRBV15, the J call TRBJ1-1; D call uncertain. Trimming removed 0 bases at V and 0 bases at J, with 5 bases between. The length of the CDR3 is 14 residues. Per germline, CDR1 LNHNV and CDR2 YYDKDF (reference sequence). Here the CDR3 reads CATSRDSLNTEAFF. The CDR3 DNA sequence: TGTGCCACCAGCAGAGACAGTTTGAACACTGAAGCTTTCTTT. The entire variable domain, with the rest obtained from reference TRBV15 and TRBJ1-1, is as follows: DAMVIQNPRYQVTQFGKPVTLSCSQTLNHNVMYWYQQKSSQAPKLLFHYYDKDFNNEADTPDNFQSRRPNTSFCFLDIRSPGLGDTAMYLCATSRDSLNTEAFFGQGTRLTVV.

This chain joins TRBV5-5 and TRBJ1-2, with a tentative D call TRBD1 (5 bases). Germline loops: CDR1 SGHKS, CDR2 YYEKEE (reference sequence). CDR3 length: 13 amino acids. Trimming stripped 5 bases from V and 1 base from J, with 9 bases between. CDR3 sequence reads: CASSSGGNYGYTF. The CDR3 nucleotides read TGTGCCAGCAGTTCGGGGGGTAACTATGGCTACACCTTC.

This clone was seen a handful of times. V is TRBV2 and J is TRBJ2-7; the D gene is possibly TRBD1 (6 bases). The CDR3 loop spans 14 amino acids. Germline values: CDR1 SNHLY, CDR2 FYNNEI. V was shortened by 4 bases and J by 6 bases, with 16 bases between the two germline ends. The CDR3 nucleotides are TGTGCCAGCAGTGGGGAACAGGGAAGGGGCGAGCAGTACTTC. It is translated as CASSGEQGRGEQYF.

This clone was seen more than once but under ten times. This rearrangement joins TRBV7-9 to TRBJ2-7; weak D call: TRBD1 (6 bases). This CDR3 has 15 amino acids. V was trimmed by 1 base and J by 7 bases, leaving 17 bases between them. Germline values: CDR1 SEHNR, CDR2 FQNEAQ (reference sequence). The CDR3 reads CASSLDRVRGQEQYF. In nucleotides, the CDR3 is TGTGCCAGCAGCTTAGATAGAGTCAGGGGCCAAGAGCAGTACTTC.

V is TRBV6-5 and J is TRBJ1-2; a weak D match, TRBD1 (5 bases). The V end was cut by 0 bases, the J end by 4 bases, with 12 bases between. Germline-derived CDR1 and CDR2 are MNHEY and SVGAGI. This CDR3 is built from 15 residues. CDR3 residues: CASSYSIQGGYGYTF. The CDR3 region has the DNA TGTGCCAGCAGTTACTCGATCCAGGGAGGCTATGGCTACACCTTC.

V usage is TRBV28 and J usage is TRBJ1-1; the match to TRBD1 covers 7 bases. Per the germline V gene, CDR1 is MDHEN and CDR2 is SYDVKM. The trim removed 7 bases at V and 7 bases at J, leaving 9 bases unmatched. The CDR3 has 13 amino acids. The CDR3 spells CASMVGTALEAFF. In DNA, the CDR3 is TGTGCCAGCATGGTGGGGACAGCACTTGAAGCTTTCTTT.

V is TRBV28 and J is TRBJ2-2; 8 nucleotides match TRBD2. Germline V lookup: CDR1 MDHEN, CDR2 SYDVKM. Losses at the gene ends were 2 bases for V and 1 base for J; bases not matched to a gene: 0. The CDR3 contains 15 residues. The CDR3 protein is CASSLSGRNTGELFF. In nucleotides, the CDR3 is TGTGCCAGCAGTTTAAGCGGGAGGAACACCGGGGAGCTGTTTTTT.

The chain joins TRBV2 to TRBJ2-1; TRBD2 matches at 10 bases. Germline CDR1 is SNHLY and CDR2 is FYNNEI. This CDR3 spans 15 amino acids. V lost 7 bases to trimming and J lost 2 bases; unmatched junction nucleotides: 5. CDR3 loop: CASTEGLAAYNEQFF. CDR3 in DNA: TGTGCCAGCACCGAAGGACTAGCGGCCTACAATGAGCAGTTCTTC. The whole variable domain, remainder taken from reference TRBV2 and TRBJ2-1, is EPEVTQTPSHQVTQMGQEVILRCVPISNHLYFYWYRQILGQKVEFLVSFYNNEISEKSEIFDDQFSVERPDGSNFTLKIRSTKLEDSAMYFCASTEGLAAYNEQFFGPGTRLTVL.

This clone was seen more than once but under ten times. It is likely a read error, because the conserved phenylalanine at the end of the CDR3 is missing. The rearrangement links TRBV6-1 to TRBJ2-7; 8 positions match TRBD1. The CDR3 totals 14 residues. V was clipped by 5 bases and J by 2 bases; unmatched bases: 5. Germline loops: CDR1 MNHNS, CDR2 SASEGT. The DNA for the CDR3 is TGTGCCAGCAGTAGACAGGGGAGCACCTACGAGCAGTACCTC. This sequence encodes CASSRQGSTYEQYL.

The genes are TRBV5-4 and TRBJ2-5; TRBD2 matches 11 bases. The CDR3 has 16 amino acids. The J segment lost 2 bases and the V segment lost 0 bases, leaving 3 bases of the junction unmatched. The germline gives CDR1 SGHNT, CDR2 YYREEE (reference sequence). The DNA of the CDR3 is TGTGCCAGCAGCTTGGATCCTAGCGGGGGGCAAGAGACCCAGTACTTC. It is translated as CASSLDPSGGQETQYF.

The chain uses TRBV10-3 and TRBJ1-1, with D possibly being TRBD1 (5 bases). V was shortened by 3 bases and J by 0 bases, with 11 bases between the two germline ends. CDR1 and CDR2 from the germline V gene are ENHRY and SYGVKD. There are 15 residues in the CDR3. CDR3 residues: CAISEETELNTEAFF. The DNA for the CDR3 is TGTGCCATCAGTGAAGAGACAGAGCTGAACACTGAAGCTTTCTTT.

The V and J genes are TRBV4-1 and TRBJ2-1; the match to TRBD1 covers 8 bases. The CDR3 runs to 13 residues. The germline V gene has CDR1 MGHRA and CDR2 YSYEKL. V shed 0 bases and J 12 bases; nucleotides not matched to a gene: 4. Written as DNA, the CDR3 is TGCGCCAGCAGCCAAGATCCCGGACAGGGGCAGTTCTTC. Protein sequence: CASSQDPGQGQFF.

V usage is TRBV5-1 and J usage is TRBJ1-1; no firm D call. The V end lost 4 bases, the J end lost 2 bases, and 9 bases lay between the germline ends. In germline, CDR1 is SGHRS, CDR2 YFSETQ. CDR3 size: 13 residues. The CDR3 reads CASSEGGNTEAFF. CDR3 DNA sequence: TGCGCCAGCAGCGAGGGAGGCAACACTGAAGCTTTCTTT. The variable domain in full, with the rest retrieved from reference TRBV5-1 and TRBJ1-1, is KAGVTQTPRYLIKTRGQQVTLSCSPISGHRSVSWYQQTPGQGLQFLFEYFSETQRNKGNFPGRFSGRQFSNSRSEMNVSTLELGDSALYLCASSEGGNTEAFFGQGTRLTVV.

In this sample, this clone turned up a few times. The chain links TRBV2 to TRBJ1-4, with D tentatively TRBD1 (6 bases). V was pared by 8 bases and J by 8 bases, with 18 bases between. CDR3 length: 14 amino acids. Germline assignment: CDR1 SNHLY and CDR2 FYNNEI. This chain's CDR3 is CASQQGTTREKLFF. The CDR3 DNA sequence: TGTGCCAGCCAACAGGGCACTACGAGGGAAAAACTGTTTTTT.

This clone was detected a few times. V usage is TRBV28 and J usage is TRBJ1-2; D gene unclear. V was trimmed by 3 bases and J by 4 bases, leaving 15 bases between them. The CDR3 extends over 15 amino acids. Looked up from germline, CDR1 is MDHEN and CDR2 is SYDVKM. The CDR3 sequence: CASSLAGRKSYGYTF. The CDR3 DNA reads TGTGCCAGCAGTTTGGCGGGGAGAAAGAGCTATGGCTACACCTTC.

This clone was observed a handful of times. The chain links TRBV5-1 to TRBJ2-5; possibly TRBD1 for D (6 bases). CDR1 and CDR2 from the germline V gene are SGHRS and YFSETQ. Between the trimmed V and J ends, which lost 4 bases and 0 bases, there was a span of 13 bases. The length of the CDR3 is 15 residues. The CDR3 nucleotides are TGCGCCAGCAGCCAAGTACAGGGAAACCAAGAGACCCAGTACTTC. Amino acids: CASSQVQGNQETQYF.

V and J are TRBV20-1 and TRBJ2-7; no firm D call. CDR1 is DFQATT, CDR2 SNEGSKA, per germline (reference sequence). The length of the CDR3 is 11 residues. The germline V and J ends were trimmed by 7 bases and 5 bases, with 12 bases remaining between them. This CDR3 is CSELDNNEQYF. The CDR3 DNA follows: TGCAGTGAGTTAGACAATAACGAGCAGTACTTC.

The CDR3 is CASNPVGNRGRGTGELFF. CDR3 DNA: TGTGCCAGCAACCCCGTGGGGAACAGGGGGCGAGGCACCGGGGAGCTGTTTTTT. The chain is built from TRBV9 and TRBJ2-2, with 9 bases that match TRBD1. This CDR3 is built from 18 residues. Per the germline V gene, CDR1 is SGDLS and CDR2 is YYNGEE. Trimming at V came to 6 bases and at J to 4 bases, leaving 16 bases not matched to a gene.